Here is one TCR beta chain with its context. The antigen is not known. This sample was included in a study of yellow fever vaccine responses in identical twins. Study-wide findings and caveats: Vaccine T cell responses of twins reportedly seemed partly convergent and partly personalized.

TCRdb reprocessed the RT-PCR reads with MiXCR, giving one entry per CDR3 protein. This table holds about 9,000 distinct CDR3 sequences, approximately 80% found once. There are 17 residues in the CDR3. V shed 5 bases, J shed 4 bases, and the junction held 12 bases outside the gene matches. The chain recombines TRBV12-3 or TRBV12-4 with TRBJ2-1, with TRBD2 matching over 9 bases. Specimen: T cells from blood (PBMCs), unsorted or a sorted subset (not recorded which), collected before or after yellow fever vaccination (not recorded which). The clonotype was recovered from a woman aged 18-29 years who received the yellow fever vaccine. Here the CDR3 reads CASSPVGTSSWYNEQFF. The CDR3 bases are TGTGCCAGCAGTCCAGTAGGGACTAGCTCTTGGTACAATGAGCAGTTCTTC.